The T cell receptor (beta chain) described here comes from a study of siplizumab effects on memory and regulatory T cells. The assay was immunoSEQ multiplex PCR, and TCRdb's table has in-frame clones only and misses some. In the table there are 90,000 to 120,000 clones, about 92% of which are singletons. In regard to this clone: The antigen remains undetermined.

Trimming pared 3 bases from V and 9 bases from J, leaving 17 bases between. CDR1 and CDR2 from the germline V gene are SGHTA and FQGTGA. This CDR3 region has 14 residues. Study-wide findings and caveats: Naive T cell populations appeared to exhibit greater diversity than memory cells and appeared to be major alloresponse contributors.

The sequence was obtained from a human donor in good health. The material sequenced was Tregs sorted from blood. The chain employs TRBV7-3 and TRBJ2-5; D is possibly TRBD2 (6 bases). The CDR3 coding sequence is TGTGCCAGCAGCTTCACCCGGGACTCCAGGGCCCAGTACTTC. Translation gives CASSFTRDSRAQYF.